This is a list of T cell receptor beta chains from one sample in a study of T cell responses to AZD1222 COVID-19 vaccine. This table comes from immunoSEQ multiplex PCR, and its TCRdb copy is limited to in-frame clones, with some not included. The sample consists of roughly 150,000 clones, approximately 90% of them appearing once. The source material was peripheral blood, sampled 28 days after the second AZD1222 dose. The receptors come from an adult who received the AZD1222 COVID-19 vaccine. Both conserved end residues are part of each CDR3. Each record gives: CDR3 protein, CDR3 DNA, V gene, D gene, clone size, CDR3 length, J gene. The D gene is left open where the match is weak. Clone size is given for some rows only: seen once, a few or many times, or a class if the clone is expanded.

CDR3aa: CATSRPRQGAGAIYEQFF
CDR3nt: TGTGCCACCAGCAGACCTCGTCAGGGGGCGGGAGCAATATATGAGCAGTTCTTC
v_gene: TRBV15
d_gene: -
abundance: -
len: 18
j_gene: TRBJ2-1

CDR3aa: CASSIGQGAGKLFF
CDR3nt: TGTGCCAGTAGTATCGGACAGGGGGCAGGAAAACTGTTTTTT
v_gene: TRBV19
d_gene: TRBD1
abundance: -
len: 14
j_gene: TRBJ1-4

CDR3aa: CASRAANEKLFF
CDR3nt: TGTGCCAGCCGGGCGGCTAATGAAAAACTGTTTTTT
v_gene: TRBV7-9
d_gene: -
abundance: once
len: 12
j_gene: TRBJ1-4

CDR3aa: CASSEDVFGQFF
CDR3nt: TGTGCCAGCAGTGAAGACGTCTTCGGGCAGTTCTTC
v_gene: TRBV2
d_gene: -
abundance: -
len: 12
j_gene: TRBJ2-1

CDR3aa: CAISPGTGVGYTF
CDR3nt: TGTGCCATCAGCCCCGGGACAGGGGTCGGCTACACCTTC
v_gene: TRBV10-3
d_gene: TRBD1
abundance: -
len: 13
j_gene: TRBJ1-2

CDR3aa: CASSPDGPGYTF
CDR3nt: TGCGCCAGCAGCCCTGACGGCCCTGGCTACACCTTC
v_gene: TRBV5-1
d_gene: -
abundance: once
len: 12
j_gene: TRBJ1-2

CDR3aa: CASSPPSGKEDTQYF
CDR3nt: TGTGCCAGCTCACCGCCTAGCGGCAAGGAGGATACGCAGTATTTT
v_gene: TRBV18
d_gene: TRBD2
abundance: -
len: 15
j_gene: TRBJ2-3

CDR3aa: CASRDRGDSPLHF
CDR3nt: TGCGCCAGCAGGGACAGGGGAGATTCACCCCTCCACTTT
v_gene: TRBV5-1
d_gene: TRBD1
abundance: -
len: 13
j_gene: TRBJ1-6

CDR3aa: CASSLYPSAGEQFF
CDR3nt: TGTGCCAGCAGCTTATATCCTAGCGCAGGGGAGCAGTTCTTC
v_gene: TRBV7-3
d_gene: -
abundance: -
len: 14
j_gene: TRBJ2-1

CDR3aa: CSAAPLDTQYF
CDR3nt: TGCAGTGCCGCCCCCCTGGATACGCAGTATTTT
v_gene: TRBV20-1
d_gene: -
abundance: -
len: 11
j_gene: TRBJ2-3

CDR3aa: CASSYRTGYNSPLHF
CDR3nt: TGTGCCAGCAGTTACCGGACGGGTTATAATTCACCCCTCCACTTT
v_gene: TRBV6-5
d_gene: -
abundance: -
len: 15
j_gene: TRBJ1-6

CDR3aa: CASSLGGSPSPLHF
CDR3nt: TGCGCCAGCAGCTTGGGAGGGTCACCTTCACCCCTCCACTTT
v_gene: TRBV5-1
d_gene: -
abundance: -
len: 14
j_gene: TRBJ1-6

CDR3aa: CASSQDIRTDRSNYGYTF
CDR3nt: TGTGCCAGCAGCCAAGATATTAGGACCGACAGGTCTAACTATGGCTACACCTTC
v_gene: TRBV4-2
d_gene: -
abundance: -
len: 18
j_gene: TRBJ1-2

CDR3aa: CASSERLTGPYEQYF
CDR3nt: TGTGCCAGTAGTGAGCGGCTTACCGGCCCCTACGAGCAGTACTTC
v_gene: TRBV19
d_gene: -
abundance: once
len: 15
j_gene: TRBJ2-7

CDR3aa: CAWSGSRVPGGGYTF
CDR3nt: TGTGCCTGGAGTGGGTCCAGGGTCCCGGGAGGGGGCTACACCTTC
v_gene: TRBV30
d_gene: -
abundance: -
len: 15
j_gene: TRBJ1-2

CDR3aa: CASSSSTGGRHSPLHF
CDR3nt: TGCGCCAGCAGCTCCTCAACGGGCGGCAGGCATTCACCCCTCCACTTT
v_gene: TRBV5-1
d_gene: -
abundance: -
len: 16
j_gene: TRBJ1-6

CDR3aa: CSVEGQGGGELFF
CDR3nt: TGCAGCGTTGAGGGACAGGGCGGCGGGGAGCTGTTTTTT
v_gene: TRBV29-1
d_gene: TRBD1
abundance: -
len: 13
j_gene: TRBJ2-2

CDR3aa: CASSLAARGELFF
CDR3nt: TGTGCCAGCAGCTTGGCTGCGAGGGGGGAGCTGTTTTTT
v_gene: TRBV7-6
d_gene: -
abundance: -
len: 13
j_gene: TRBJ2-2

CDR3aa: CATSDPRGSGEQYF
CDR3nt: TGTGCCACCAGTGATCCCCGGGGATCGGGCGAGCAGTACTTC
v_gene: TRBV24-1
d_gene: -
abundance: -
len: 14
j_gene: TRBJ2-7

CDR3aa: CASSPPVGSGTEAFF
CDR3nt: TGTGCCAGCTCACCACCGGTAGGATCTGGCACTGAAGCTTTCTTT
v_gene: TRBV18
d_gene: -
abundance: -
len: 15
j_gene: TRBJ1-1

CDR3aa: CAWNPGQGYEQYF
CDR3nt: TGTGCCTGGAACCCGGGACAGGGCTACGAGCAGTACTTC
v_gene: TRBV30
d_gene: TRBD1
abundance: -
len: 13
j_gene: TRBJ2-7

CDR3aa: CASSLRTGVGEQFF
CDR3nt: TGTGCCAGCAGCTTACGGACTGGGGTTGGTGAGCAGTTCTTC
v_gene: TRBV7-6
d_gene: -
abundance: few
len: 14
j_gene: TRBJ2-1

CDR3aa: CASSPGGTLPIYF
CDR3nt: TGTGCCAGCAGCCCTGGGGGGACTCTTCCCATATATTTT
v_gene: TRBV5-4
d_gene: -
abundance: few
len: 13
j_gene: TRBJ1-3

CDR3aa: CASSSGGGYTF
CDR3nt: TGTGCCAGCAGTTCCGGGGGCGGCTACACCTTC
v_gene: TRBV6-5
d_gene: -
abundance: -
len: 11
j_gene: TRBJ1-2

CDR3aa: CASRMTGTSGSNEQFF
CDR3nt: TGTGCCAGCAGGATGACCGGGACTAGCGGGAGCAATGAGCAGTTCTTC
v_gene: TRBV28
d_gene: TRBD2
abundance: -
len: 16
j_gene: TRBJ2-1

CDR3aa: CASISPQGYNQPQHF
CDR3nt: TGTGCCAGCATTTCGCCTCAGGGATACAATCAGCCCCAGCATTTT
v_gene: TRBV28
d_gene: -
abundance: -
len: 15
j_gene: TRBJ1-5

CDR3aa: CASSLFSGDSYNEQFF
CDR3nt: TGTGCCAGCAGTTTATTTAGCGGGGACTCCTACAATGAGCAGTTCTTC
v_gene: TRBV28
d_gene: TRBD2
abundance: -
len: 16
j_gene: TRBJ2-1

CDR3aa: CASSFIDGYTF
CDR3nt: TGTGCCAGCAGCTTTATTGACGGCTACACCTTC
v_gene: TRBV5-6
d_gene: -
abundance: -
len: 11
j_gene: TRBJ1-2

CDR3aa: CASSPEVAYSNQPQHF
CDR3nt: TGTGCCAGCTCACCTGAGGTGGCCTATAGCAATCAGCCCCAGCATTTT
v_gene: TRBV18
d_gene: -
abundance: -
len: 16
j_gene: TRBJ1-5

CDR3aa: CASSPLGGIDINTEAFF
CDR3nt: TGTGCCAGCAGCCCATTAGGGGGGATTGACATTAACACTGAAGCTTTCTTT
v_gene: TRBV7-6
d_gene: -
abundance: -
len: 17
j_gene: TRBJ1-1

CDR3aa: CASHSSGANVLTF
CDR3nt: TGTGCCAGCCACTCCTCTGGGGCCAACGTCCTGACTTTC
v_gene: TRBV2
d_gene: -
abundance: once
len: 13
j_gene: TRBJ2-6

CDR3aa: CASSLGEAAEAFF
CDR3nt: TGCGCCAGCAGCTTGGGGGAGGCAGCTGAAGCTTTCTTT
v_gene: TRBV5-1
d_gene: -
abundance: -
len: 13
j_gene: TRBJ1-1

CDR3aa: CASSPGFSEQFF
CDR3nt: TGTGCCAGTAGTCCGGGGTTTAGTGAGCAGTTCTTC
v_gene: TRBV19
d_gene: -
abundance: few
len: 12
j_gene: TRBJ2-1

CDR3aa: CSVAGASRGTDTQYF
CDR3nt: TGCAGCGTTGCGGGGGCCTCTAGGGGCACAGATACGCAGTATTTT
v_gene: TRBV29-1
d_gene: -
abundance: once
len: 15
j_gene: TRBJ2-3

CDR3aa: CASSSMGQAYNEQFF
CDR3nt: TGTGCCAGCAGCTCGATGGGCCAGGCTTACAATGAGCAGTTCTTC
v_gene: TRBV7-9
d_gene: -
abundance: -
len: 15
j_gene: TRBJ2-1

CDR3aa: CASSPTATGNTIYF
CDR3nt: TGCGCCAGCAGCCCGACAGCAACTGGAAACACCATATATTTT
v_gene: TRBV5-1
d_gene: -
abundance: once
len: 14
j_gene: TRBJ1-3

CDR3aa: CASSERTANQPQHF
CDR3nt: TGTGCCAGCAGTGAACGGACAGCCAATCAGCCCCAGCATTTT
v_gene: TRBV2
d_gene: -
abundance: once
len: 14
j_gene: TRBJ1-5

CDR3aa: CASSALQGANVLTF
CDR3nt: TGCGCCAGCAGCGCGCTACAGGGGGCCAACGTCCTGACTTTC
v_gene: TRBV5-1
d_gene: -
abundance: -
len: 14
j_gene: TRBJ2-6

CDR3aa: CASSKGSASSEKLFF
CDR3nt: TGTGCCAGCAGCAAGGGGAGCGCGAGCAGTGAAAAACTGTTTTTT
v_gene: TRBV7-2
d_gene: -
abundance: -
len: 15
j_gene: TRBJ1-4

CDR3aa: CASSEGDHSPLHF
CDR3nt: TGTGCCAGCAGTGAGGGAGATCATTCACCCCTCCACTTT
v_gene: TRBV28
d_gene: -
abundance: -
len: 13
j_gene: TRBJ1-6

CDR3aa: CASSPRDSRSGASYNEQFF
CDR3nt: TGTGCCAGCTCACCACGGGACAGTAGGTCCGGGGCCTCCTACAATGAGCAGTTCTTC
v_gene: TRBV18
d_gene: TRBD1
abundance: -
len: 19
j_gene: TRBJ2-1

CDR3aa: CASSDRDRSLEQYF
CDR3nt: TGTGCCAGCAGCGACCGGGACAGGTCTCTCGAGCAGTACTTC
v_gene: TRBV5-6
d_gene: TRBD1
abundance: -
len: 14
j_gene: TRBJ2-7

CDR3aa: CAWRVPGRSYEQYF
CDR3nt: TGTGCCTGGAGGGTCCCGGGACGGAGCTACGAGCAGTACTTC
v_gene: TRBV30
d_gene: -
abundance: -
len: 14
j_gene: TRBJ2-7

CDR3aa: CASSYGDRGRVAFF
CDR3nt: TGTGCCAGCAGTTACGGGGACAGGGGGCGCGTAGCTTTCTTT
v_gene: TRBV6-2/TRBV6-3
d_gene: TRBD1
abundance: -
len: 14
j_gene: TRBJ1-1

CDR3aa: CAWRIGTDNSPLHF
CDR3nt: TGTGCCTGGAGGATAGGGACAGATAATTCACCCCTCCACTTT
v_gene: TRBV30
d_gene: TRBD1
abundance: -
len: 14
j_gene: TRBJ1-6

CDR3aa: CSVVRVMNTEAFF
CDR3nt: TGCAGCGTTGTTAGGGTCATGAACACTGAAGCTTTCTTT
v_gene: TRBV29-1
d_gene: -
abundance: -
len: 13
j_gene: TRBJ1-1

CDR3aa: CASRAQIAGTYEQYF
CDR3nt: TGTGCCAGCAGGGCTCAGATAGCGGGAACCTACGAGCAGTACTTC
v_gene: TRBV28
d_gene: TRBD2
abundance: once
len: 15
j_gene: TRBJ2-7

CDR3aa: CASSQQGGYGYTF
CDR3nt: TGTGCCAGCAGCCAACAGGGAGGCTATGGCTACACCTTC
v_gene: TRBV7-3
d_gene: -
abundance: -
len: 13
j_gene: TRBJ1-2

CDR3aa: CASSSLAGGNEQYF
CDR3nt: TGTGCCAGCAGTTCACTAGCGGGGGGAAACGAGCAGTACTTC
v_gene: TRBV28
d_gene: TRBD2
abundance: -
len: 14
j_gene: TRBJ2-7

CDR3aa: CASSGTSGRGTQYF
CDR3nt: TGTGCCAGCAGTGGGACTAGCGGGCGGGGTACGCAGTATTTT
v_gene: TRBV28
d_gene: TRBD2
abundance: -
len: 14
j_gene: TRBJ2-3